This TCR beta chain was profiled in a study of blood T cell repertoires in COVID-19. Study information: Collection of acute and convalescent COVID-19 samples took place in the United States, Italy and Spain. T cells, B-cell-depleted T cells, or PBMCs provided the cDNA or gDNA that served as material.

Per the study methods: Reference gene primer amplification in the assay estimated nucleated cell counts. TCRdb's table, derived via immunoSEQ multiplex PCR, lists solely in-frame clones and lacks some. V and J calls and clone size are given by that table; D and trimming were obtained from the DNA. Of hundreds of thousands of clones listed, over 70% are singletons. Seattle's cohort entered during active infection and was followed longitudinally. The CDR3 totals 15 residues. Per germline, CDR1 LGHNA and CDR2 YNFKEQ. The V and J ends lost 0 bases and 7 bases respectively, with 15 bases between them. The material sequenced was peripheral blood. V usage is TRBV4-2 and J usage is TRBJ1-2, with D unclear. The receptor comes from a woman aged 70-85 years with COVID-19, enrolled during active disease. For the CDR3, the DNA is TGTGCCAGCAGCCAAGATCGTTTTCAGGCAGGTGGCTACACCTTC. Its translation is CASSQDRFQAGGYTF.